The 13 T cell receptor beta chains in this list originate from one sample, sequenced in a study of blood T cell repertoires in COVID-19. Profiling relied on immunoSEQ multiplex PCR, and the TCRdb table lists in-frame clones only, not all of them. The sample has about 400,000 clones; roughly 89% are singletons. The sequenced sample was PBMCs or T cells enriched from blood (not recorded which). The receptors originated from a woman in her twenties or thirties who had recovered from COVID-19.

The chain joins TRBV6-2 or TRBV6-3 to TRBJ2-7, with D possibly being TRBD2 (6 bases). The CDR3 covers 14 residues. The V end lost 0 bases, the J end lost 2 bases, and 8 bases lay between the germline ends. Germline CDR1 reads MNHEY; CDR2 reads SVGEGT. The CDR3 spells CASSYSDYTYEQYF. CDR3 DNA sequence: TGTGCCAGCAGTTACTCGGACTATACCTACGAGCAGTACTTC.

As concerns this clone: Within the sample, other DNA sequences also encode this same CDR3. V usage is TRBV9 and J usage is TRBJ2-6; 7 positions match TRBD1. The germline CDR1 and CDR2 sequences are SGDLS and YYNGEE. V shed 2 bases, J shed 1 base, and the junction held 3 bases outside the gene matches. The CDR3 length is 16 residues. The CDR3 region is CASSVTQGSGANVLTF. CDR3 coding DNA: TGTGCCAGCAGCGTCACACAGGGGTCTGGGGCCAACGTCCTGACTTTC.

Points on this clone: One junction end disagrees with the germline gene, perhaps due to a read error. The V and J genes are TRBV10-3 and TRBJ2-3; 7 positions agree with TRBD1. This CDR3 is built from 14 residues. The germline gives CDR1 ENHRY, CDR2 SYGVKD. The CDR3 nucleotides read TGTGCCATCAGCGAGTACAGGGGCGCAGATACGCAGTATTTT. This codes for CAISEYRGADTQYF.

The sample holds a few counts of this clone. The chain uses TRBV19 and TRBJ1-3, with 7 nucleotides matching TRBD1. With 4 bases clipped from V and 5 bases from J, the junction kept 11 bases outside the gene matches. CDR3 length equals 16 residues. CDR1 is LNHDA, CDR2 SQIVND, per germline (reference sequence). The CDR3: CASSRTYEGQRNTIYF. Written as DNA, the CDR3 is TGTGCCAGTAGTAGAACCTACGAGGGACAGCGAAACACCATATATTTT. The variable domain in full, completed from reference TRBV19 and TRBJ1-3, reads DGGITQSPKYLFRKEGQNVTLSCEQNLNHDAMYWYRQDPGQGLRLIYYSQIVNDFQKGDIAEGYSVSREKKESFPLTVTSAQKNPTAFYLCASSRTYEGQRNTIYFGEGSWLTVV.

This chain links TRBV2 with TRBJ1-4, with TRBD1 matching 9 bases. The CDR3 has 14 residues. Trimming removed 8 bases from V and 8 bases from J; junction bases left unmatched: 9. The V gene's germline CDR1 is SNHLY and CDR2 FYNNEI. The CDR3 reads CASVPGQGGEKLFF. The CDR3 DNA reads TGTGCCAGCGTCCCGGGACAGGGAGGAGAAAAACTGTTTTTT.

The rearrangement links TRBV5-4 to TRBJ2-5, with 7 positions matching TRBD2. The CDR3 sequence is 14 residues long. Unmatched junction bases numbered 4, after V lost 4 bases and J lost 1 base. CDR1 is SGHNT and CDR2 is YYREEE in the germline V gene (reference sequence). For the CDR3, the DNA is TGTGCCAGCAGCGGGGGGGTCCTCCAAGAGACCCAGTACTTC. Protein sequence: CASSGGVLQETQYF.

The chain combines TRBV5-5 with TRBJ1-5; tentative D call: TRBD1 (6 bases). The CDR3 totals 17 residues. Germline V gene lookup returns CDR1 SGHKS and CDR2 YYEKEE (reference sequence). The V end lost 1 base, the J end lost 4 bases, and 18 bases lay between the germline ends. CDR3 nucleotides: TGTGCCAGCAGCTTGCGATCTACCGGGACACCTAATCAGCCCCAGCATTTT. Encoded protein: CASSLRSTGTPNQPQHF.

The chain has TRBV10-1 and TRBJ2-1; TRBD2 matches at 7 bases. Germline V gene data show CDR1 as WNHNN and CDR2 as SYGVQD (reference sequence). CDR3 size: 16 residues. V shed 8 bases and J 0 bases; nucleotides not matched to a gene: 10. The CDR3: CASQSGRGSSYNEQFF. The CDR3 DNA sequence: TGCGCCAGCCAGAGCGGCCGCGGGAGCTCCTACAATGAGCAGTTCTTC.

The chain uses TRBV10-2 and TRBJ1-1, with a weak D call TRBD1 (5 bases). Trimming cost V 4 bases and J 5 bases, with 14 bases left between them. This CDR3 spans 14 amino acids. Germline V gives CDR1 WSHSY, CDR2 SAAADI. The CDR3 nucleotides read TGCGCCAGCAGTGGTCGGGGGGGTATGACTGAAGCTTTCTTT. Translation gives CASSGRGGMTEAFF.

The V gene is TRBV25-1, the J gene TRBJ1-4; no reliable D call. V gave up 1 base and J gave up 3 bases, with 9 bases separating them. Germline values: CDR1 MGHDK, CDR2 SYGVNS. The CDR3 spans 15 residues. This CDR3 reads CASSESPIPNEKLFF. CDR3 nucleotide sequence: TGTGCCAGCAGTGAATCGCCTATACCTAATGAAAAACTGTTTTTT. The whole variable domain, remainder taken from reference TRBV25-1 and TRBJ1-4, is EADIYQTPRYLVIGTGKKITLECSQTMGHDKMYWYQQDPGMELHLIHYSYGVNSTEKGDLSSESTVSRIRTEHFPLTLESARPSHTSQYLCASSESPIPNEKLFFGSGTQLSVL.

V is TRBV28 and J is TRBJ2-7; TRBD1 is a possible D gene (6 bases). The ends were cut back, 4 bases at V and 3 bases at J, with 10 bases in the middle. CDR3 length equals 13 residues. Per the germline V gene, CDR1 is MDHEN and CDR2 is SYDVKM. CDR3 in DNA: TGTGCCAGCAGTTCCGTGACAGGCTACGAGCAGTACTTC. Amino acid sequence: CASSSVTGYEQYF.

The V and J genes are TRBV28 and TRBJ1-5; D is ambiguous. Looked up from germline, CDR1 is MDHEN and CDR2 is SYDVKM. V was shortened by 7 bases and J by 6 bases, with 10 bases between the two germline ends. The CDR3 sequence is 12 residues long. In nucleotides, the CDR3 is TGTGCCAGCATCGGAGGACTTCAGCCCCAGCATTTT. It codes for CASIGGLQPQHF.

The chain recombines TRBV6-5 with TRBJ1-1; D gene ambiguous. V was trimmed by 6 bases and J by 4 bases, leaving 6 bases between them. There are 11 residues in the CDR3. In germline, CDR1 is MNHEY, CDR2 SVGAGI. CDR3 sequence reads: CASRTPTEAFF. In nucleotides, the CDR3 is TGTGCCAGCAGGACACCCACTGAAGCTTTCTTT.